This T cell receptor (beta chain) was sequenced for a study of technical replicates of blood from a few donors listed by TCRdb under 2017. The method was the immunoSEQ multiplex PCR assay. TCRdb obtained this table from immuneACCESS and retained in-frame rearrangements with V and J assigned. These tables miss some clones; where compared with another copy, unresolved V genes account for less than half of the shortfall, and the remainder is unexplained. For this sample the table gives approximately 79,000 clones, of which about 97% were detected only once. 0.29% of the sample comes from the top ten. A word on this clone: Its antigen is still unknown. Per-nucleotide qualities are absent, and no much larger clonotype sits a single base away.

The sample comprised T cells isolated from PBMCs. This TCR was recovered from a human donor in good health.

The encoded CDR3 is CASSLGQGNYGYTF. The sequenced DNA: TGTGCCAGCAGCTTGGGACAGGGGAACTATGGCTACACCTTC. This chain joins TRBV5-4 to TRBJ1-2; the junction holds 8 bases that match TRBD1. The CDR3 spans 14 residues, from the cysteine through the phenylalanine. Just CDR3 DNA is preserved here, 42 bases in frame from base 1. Unmatched junction bases come to 0, with V trimmed by 0 bases and J by 2 bases. CDR1 and CDR2 (SGHNT, YYREEE) derive from the germline V gene (reference sequence).